These T cell receptor beta chains were read from a single sample in a study of blood T cell repertoires in COVID-19. TCRdb's copy holds only in-frame clones and misses some; the assay was immunoSEQ multiplex PCR. Of over 150,000 clones listed, approximately 80% are singletons. The sequencing input was peripheral blood. The source is a woman aged 55-70 years with acute or convalescent COVID-19. Both conserved end residues are part of each CDR3. Fields, in order: V gene, CDR3 protein.

V gene: TRBV6-5
CDR3 protein: CASSRDIVYEQYF

V gene: TRBV7-9
CDR3 protein: CASSSPGTGISYEQYF

V gene: TRBV6-2/TRBV6-3
CDR3 protein: CASSTAGQGSYEQYF

V gene: TRBV3-1/TRBV3-2
CDR3 protein: CASSNTGISYNSPLHF

V gene: TRBV28
CDR3 protein: CASSSRGRAYGYTF

V gene: TRBV2
CDR3 protein: CASTRGGGITEAFF

V gene: TRBV4-1
CDR3 protein: CASSQGGQGGGIANEKLFF

V gene: TRBV6-6
CDR3 protein: CASSFAGTGVTGELFF

V gene: TRBV19
CDR3 protein: CASTQGFWPQHF

V gene: TRBV12-5
CDR3 protein: CASGRGDPSGNTIYF

V gene: TRBV5-6
CDR3 protein: CASSLGLITDTQYF

V gene: TRBV9
CDR3 protein: CASSAGTHAEKLFF

V gene: TRBV5-4
CDR3 protein: CASSPTGMQGGEAFF

V gene: TRBV13
CDR3 protein: CASSPQTATMNTEAFF

V gene: TRBV18
CDR3 protein: CASSDNTNQPQHF

V gene: TRBV7-9
CDR3 protein: CASSLFGGGAGEAKNIQYF

V gene: TRBV5-1
CDR3 protein: CASKGRGGEDTQYF

V gene: TRBV4-3
CDR3 protein: CASSQVTTGPTGELFF

V gene: TRBV7-3
CDR3 protein: CASSPDRGPGGYTF

V gene: TRBV5-4
CDR3 protein: CASSLGSGKGYEQYF

V gene: TRBV11-2
CDR3 protein: CASSRKRDYSYEQYF

V gene: TRBV7-2
CDR3 protein: CASSRTEKEAFF

V gene: TRBV11-3
CDR3 protein: CASGDRNTGELFF

V gene: TRBV11-1
CDR3 protein: CASSPSGNAGELFF

V gene: TRBV7-9
CDR3 protein: CASSSGGVQGNYGYTF

V gene: TRBV6-2/TRBV6-3
CDR3 protein: CASSYPLAGEFSYNEQFF

V gene: TRBV10-3
CDR3 protein: CAISATGGPFYNSPLHF

V gene: TRBV7-2
CDR3 protein: CASSLQRGGAETQYF

V gene: TRBV7-9
CDR3 protein: CASSLAGQINQPQHF

V gene: TRBV6-2/TRBV6-3
CDR3 protein: CASSQDRRGNTEAFF

V gene: TRBV7-6
CDR3 protein: CASSRDRGPSYEQYF

V gene: TRBV2
CDR3 protein: CASRLEQANTEAFF

V gene: TRBV2
CDR3 protein: CASPAGQGLMNTEAFF

V gene: TRBV7-2
CDR3 protein: CASSPVDRVLTEAFF

V gene: TRBV6-1
CDR3 protein: CASSDTGGRNEQYF

V gene: TRBV10-3
CDR3 protein: CAIRDTGEWNTEAFF

V gene: TRBV7-2
CDR3 protein: CASSLGAGGRYEQYF

V gene: TRBV9
CDR3 protein: CASSSSGGGYASTDTQYF

V gene: TRBV9
CDR3 protein: CASSVSGGRGTDTQYF

V gene: TRBV6-1
CDR3 protein: CASSEGRGADEQFF

V gene: TRBV4-1
CDR3 protein: CASSPSRGQNYGYTF

V gene: TRBV30
CDR3 protein: CAWSRWAAYEQYF

V gene: TRBV6-5
CDR3 protein: CASSYVGGTEAFF

V gene: TRBV15
CDR3 protein: CATSNRQGENGELFF

V gene: TRBV5-1
CDR3 protein: CASSLDVSRRVYEQYF

V gene: TRBV5-4
CDR3 protein: CASSGRDKQETQYF

V gene: TRBV7-2
CDR3 protein: CASSLVGEVNYGYTF

V gene: TRBV27
CDR3 protein: CASRLTRGGELFF

V gene: TRBV7-2
CDR3 protein: CASSLRGTSGNTIYF

V gene: TRBV9
CDR3 protein: CASSESSDRGAGYGYTF

V gene: TRBV27
CDR3 protein: CASSRLGNIDSPLHF

V gene: TRBV6-2/TRBV6-3
CDR3 protein: CASSYSMRGGLPSYNEQFF

V gene: TRBV10-3
CDR3 protein: CAITRRGEGTEAFF

V gene: TRBV15
CDR3 protein: CATSRGTLEITQYF

V gene: TRBV14
CDR3 protein: CASSQAQGSSTDTQYF

V gene: TRBV11-2
CDR3 protein: CASSSWTSGEEQFF

V gene: TRBV28
CDR3 protein: CASSLFPKAFF

V gene: TRBV3-1/TRBV3-2
CDR3 protein: CASSQEGRKPNYGYTF

V gene: TRBV15
CDR3 protein: CATSRVQAPEAFF